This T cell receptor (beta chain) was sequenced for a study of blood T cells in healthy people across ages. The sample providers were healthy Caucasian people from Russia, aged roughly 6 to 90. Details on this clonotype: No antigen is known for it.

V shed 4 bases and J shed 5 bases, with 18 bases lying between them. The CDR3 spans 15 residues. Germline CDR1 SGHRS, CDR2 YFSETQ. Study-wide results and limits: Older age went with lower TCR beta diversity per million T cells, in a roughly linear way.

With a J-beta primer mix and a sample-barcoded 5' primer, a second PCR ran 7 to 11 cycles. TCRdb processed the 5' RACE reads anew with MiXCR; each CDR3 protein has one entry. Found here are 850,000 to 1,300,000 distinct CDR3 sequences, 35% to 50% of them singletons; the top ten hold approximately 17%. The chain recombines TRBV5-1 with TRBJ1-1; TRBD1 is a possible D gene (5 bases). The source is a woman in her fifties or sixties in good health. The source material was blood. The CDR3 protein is CASSVVGPGATEAFF. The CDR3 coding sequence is TGCGCCAGCAGCGTTGTGGGGCCCGGTGCAACTGAAGCTTTCTTT.